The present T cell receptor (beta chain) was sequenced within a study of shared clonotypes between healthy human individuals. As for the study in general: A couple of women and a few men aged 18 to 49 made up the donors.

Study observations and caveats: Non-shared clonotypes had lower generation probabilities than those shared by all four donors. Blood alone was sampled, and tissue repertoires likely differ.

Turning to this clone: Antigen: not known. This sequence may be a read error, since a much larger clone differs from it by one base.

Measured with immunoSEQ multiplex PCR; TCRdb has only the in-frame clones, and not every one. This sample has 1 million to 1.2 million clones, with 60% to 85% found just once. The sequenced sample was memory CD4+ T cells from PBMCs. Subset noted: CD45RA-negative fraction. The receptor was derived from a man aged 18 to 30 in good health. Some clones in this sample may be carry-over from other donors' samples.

The DNA of the CDR3 is TGTGCCAGCAGCTTAGCCAACAATGAGCAGTTCTTC. Its translation: CASSLANNEQFF. This sequence joins TRBV11-3 and TRBJ2-1; D gene unclear. This CDR3 spans 12 amino acids. V lost 1 base and J 5 bases, leaving 3 bases between the germline ends. CDR1 is SGHNT and CDR2 is YENEEA in the germline V gene.